This TCR beta chain was identified during a study of blood T cell repertoires in COVID-19. Study-level background: The origin of the acute and convalescent COVID-19 samples was the United States, Italy and Spain. Sample material is recorded as cDNA or gDNA derived from T cells, B-cell-depleted T cells, or PBMCs.

The length of the CDR3 is 15 residues. Looked up from germline, CDR1 is SGHNT and CDR2 is YENEEA. V gave up 1 base and J gave up 6 bases, with 15 bases separating them. Sequencing used immunoSEQ multiplex PCR; TCRdb keeps in-frame clones, though not all of them. The sample carries 200,000 to 250,000 clones, approximately 77% recorded once. The rearrangement uses TRBV11-3 and TRBJ1-1; a weak D match, TRBD1 (6 bases). Sequencing was done on a sample of peripheral blood. The TCR was taken from an elderly woman with acute or convalescent COVID-19. The DNA of the CDR3 is TGTGCCAGCAGCTTAGCCGCCGGAAAGGGGGCTGAAGCTTTCTTT. It codes for CASSLAAGKGAEAFF.